This T cell receptor beta chain originates from a study of OX40 agonist ivuxolimab in advanced cancers. Background for the entire study: Ivuxolimab, which targeted the costimulatory receptor OX40 (CD134), was an agonistic, fully human IgG2 monoclonal antibody. Intravenous ivuxolimab was administered to patients every 2 weeks at six dose levels: 0.01, 0.1, 0.3, 1.5, 3 and 10 mg/kg. Of the roughly 52 dose-escalation patients, hepatocellular carcinoma was present in about 20, melanoma in about 15, renal cell carcinoma in 9 and head and neck cancer in 9. In the dose-escalation cohort, approximately 83% of patients were male, and the mean age was roughly 56 years with a range of about 23 to 79. Prior anti-PD-1, anti-PD-L1 or anti-CTLA-4 therapy was permitted, and checkpoint inhibitors had been received by about 44% of dose-escalation patients. Partial responses occurred in three dose-escalation patients, of whom one had hepatocellular carcinoma and two had cutaneous melanoma. The purpose of peripheral TCRbeta sequencing was to test whether ivuxolimab changed TCR sequence diversity and led to clonal T-cell expansion. The paper covers the monotherapy dose-escalation part of the phase I ivuxolimab trial, which included N of about 56 patients.

As regards this clone: Its antigen is currently not known. Base qualities are missing; no much larger clone stands one base away.

Beyond this particular receptor, the publication reports: Which antigens the clonally expanded peripheral T cells were specific for was not determined. Low levels of normalized T-cell clonal expansion were also seen in some nonresponding patients. In the 0.1-3.0 mg/kg groups, partial responders had among the lowest normalized peripheral clonal expansion, particularly in CD8+ T cells. At doses of 0.1 to 3.0 mg/kg, clonal expansion of both CD4+ and CD8+ blood T cells was observed from baseline to week 6. On average, CD8+ T cells showed more expanded clones than CD4+ T cells after ivuxolimab.

To sequence the TCRbeta CDR3 region, genomic DNA was isolated from the sorted cells. TCRbeta CDR3 regions were sequenced using the immunoSEQ Assay. The immuneACCESS repertoire file appears here via TCRdb, limited to in-frame rearrangements. These files lack a portion of the clones; in checked studies, under half of the deficit traces to unresolved V genes, and the cause of the others is not known. The sample includes under 95,000 clones, with around 90% observed a single time. The biggest ten clones account for about 0.2% of the sample. Patients with autoimmune disease history or receiving systemic immunosuppression were excluded from the trial. Peripheral blood for TCR sequencing was drawn from every dose cohort at baseline, at cycle 4 day 1 and at cycle 7 day 1. Samples were obtained from an open-label, multicenter, first-in-human phase I dose-escalation trial of ivuxolimab. Adults with locally advanced or metastatic melanoma, renal cell, hepatocellular, or head and neck squamous cell carcinoma were enrolled in the trial. Before TCR sequencing, CD4+ T cells and CD8+ T cells were sorted from peripheral blood as separate populations.

Relative to germline, V is missing 2 bases and J is missing 7 bases, with 2 bases of the junction outside any gene match. CDR1 and CDR2 were assigned from the germline V gene as MNHEY and SVGAGI. The CDR3 measures 15 amino acids from cysteine to phenylalanine. The DNA shown is the 45-base CDR3, in frame from base 1. The sample here was CD4+ or CD8+ T cells sorted from blood, taken in a trial of the OX40 agonist ivuxolimab. Here the chain combines TRBV6-5 and TRBJ1-6, with TRBD1 identical over 10 junction bases. This clonotype was obtained from an adult with an advanced solid tumor such as melanoma, head and neck, liver or kidney cancer. The CDR3 reads as follows: CASSYRDRGNSPLHF. The DNA reads as follows: TGTGCCAGCAGTTACCGGGACAGGGGCAATTCACCCCTCCACTTT.